These 28 T cell receptor beta chains were all obtained from the same sample, sequenced in a study of T cells in Graves' hyperthyroidism and ophthalmopathy. Amplification of TCR beta CDR3 regions was performed using RNA transcripts as template. During a first-round RT-PCR of the TCR CDR3, the HTBI primer set was used. Using its own MiXCR run on the multiplex PCR reads, TCRdb lists one record per CDR3 protein. The sample holds 500,000 or so distinct CDR3 sequences, about 15% seen once. The sample consisted of blood. These receptor sequences come from a woman aged 18-29 years with Graves' ophthalmopathy.

This clonotype was detected many times. V gene TRBV30 combines with J gene TRBJ1-3, with 7 bases identical to TRBD1. The germline V gene has CDR1 GTSNPN and CDR2 SVGIG (reference sequence). V gave up 2 bases and J gave up 0 bases; unmatched junction bases: 10. This CDR3 contains 17 residues. CDR3 residues: CAWSSGGGIGSGNTIYF. CDR3 bases: TGTGCCTGGAGTAGTGGAGGGGGCATTGGCTCTGGAAACACCATATATTTT.

This clonotype has ten or more counts. This chain uses TRBV7-2 with TRBJ2-7; the match to TRBD2 covers 7 bases. The CDR3 contains 18 residues. CDR1 is SGHTA, CDR2 FQGNSA, per germline. Unmatched junction bases numbered 11, after V lost 0 bases and J lost 0 bases. CDR3 amino acids: CASSLARASGSSSYEQYF. CDR3 in DNA: TGTGCCAGCAGCTTAGCGAGGGCTAGCGGTTCAAGCTCCTACGAGCAGTACTTC.

This chain connects TRBV3-1 to TRBJ1-1; no firm D call. Germline V CDR1 and CDR2: LGHDT, YNNKEL (reference sequence). The V and J ends lost 3 bases and 0 bases respectively, with 17 bases between them. This CDR3 has 17 residues. The CDR3 bases are TGTGCCAGCAGCCAGCAAGCCGGCGGGATCATGAACACTGAAGCTTTCTTT. It codes for CASSQQAGGIMNTEAFF. Full variable domain (outside the CDR3, taken from reference TRBV3-1 and TRBJ1-1): DTAVSQTPKYLVTQMGNDKSIKCEQNLGHDTMYWYKQDSKKFLKIMFSYNNKELIINETVPNRFSPKSPDKAHLNLHINSLELGDSAVYFCASSQQAGGIMNTEAFFGQGTRLTVV.

In this sample, this clonotype turned up many times. V and J are TRBV2 and TRBJ2-3; a weak D match, TRBD2 (5 bases). The CDR3 consists of 14 residues. CDR1 is SNHLY, CDR2 FYNNEI, per germline. V lost 3 bases to trimming and J lost 4 bases, with 11 bases between them. In DNA form, the CDR3 reads TGTGCCAGCAGTGAGGGAGCTTTACCAGATACGCAGTATTTT. Its protein is CASSEGALPDTQYF.

The V and J genes are TRBV4-2 and TRBJ1-5, with D unclear. Germline V gene sequence: CDR1 LGHNA, CDR2 YNFKEQ. V was shortened by 0 bases and J by 5 bases, with 14 bases between the two germline ends. The CDR3 runs 16 residues. The CDR3 DNA reads TGTGCCAGCAGCCAAGATGGTGGGCCCCGTTATCAGCCCCAGCATTTT. Translation: CASSQDGGPRYQPQHF.

This clonotype was seen more than once but under ten times. The chain employs TRBV10-3 and TRBJ1-1; tentative D call: TRBD1 (5 bases). Trimming shortened V by 10 bases and J by 3 bases, and 15 bases separated the two germline ends. The CDR3 runs to 13 residues. CDR1 is ENHRY and CDR2 is SYGVKD in the germline V gene. The CDR3 sequence is CATENIGDTEAFF. The CDR3, as DNA: TGTGCCACCGAGAATATAGGGGACACTGAAGCTTTCTTT.

The rearrangement joins TRBV24-1 to TRBJ2-5; 8 nucleotides line up with TRBD1. CDR3 length: 17 amino acids. With 3 bases clipped from V and 2 bases from J, the junction kept 10 bases outside the gene matches. Per germline, CDR1 KGHDR and CDR2 SFDVKD. The CDR3 DNA is TGTGCCACCAGTGATCCCGGACAGGGTCTCGTTCAAGAGACCCAGTACTTC. It encodes CATSDPGQGLVQETQYF.

J is TRBJ2-1 and V is TRBV12-3 or TRBV12-4; 7 bases are shared with TRBD1. This CDR3 region has 15 residues. V was clipped by 2 bases and J by 3 bases; unmatched bases: 4. Written as DNA, the CDR3 is TGTGCCAGCAGTTTAAAAGGGGGCTACTACAATGAGCAGTTCTTC. Protein: CASSLKGGYYNEQFF.

As concerns this clonotype: Given a much more abundant clone one base away, this may be a read error. The V gene is TRBV4-1, the J gene TRBJ2-3; weak D call: TRBD1 (6 bases). The CDR3 runs 17 residues. Germline V gene sequence: CDR1 MGHRA, CDR2 YSYEKL. CDR3 loop: CASSQDTTGTITDTLYF. CDR3 nucleotides: TGCGCCAGCAGCCAAGATACCACAGGGACGATCACAGATACGCTGTATTTT.

This clonotype was seen a few times. The chain couples TRBV6-4 to TRBJ2-2; D is undetermined. Trimming took 3 bases from V and 0 from J, leaving 11 bases between them. The germline V gene encodes CDR1 MRHNA and CDR2 SNTAGT. There are 16 residues in the CDR3. Here the CDR3 DNA reads TGTGCCAGCAGTGAACGACAAGATGCGAACACCGGGGAGCTGTTTTTT. Amino acid sequence: CASSERQDANTGELFF.

V is TRBV13 and J is TRBJ2-1, with TRBD2 identical over 7 bases. CDR1 and CDR2 from the germline V gene are PRHDT and FYEKMQ (reference sequence). CDR3 length: 20 residues. V lost 6 bases and J lost 2; bases outside the gene matches: 22. The CDR3 sequence is CASSLAGRGNWWWAYNEQFF. The DNA for the CDR3 is TGTGCCAGCAGTTTGGCGGGGAGGGGCAATTGGTGGTGGGCCTACAATGAGCAGTTCTTC.

This clonotype was counted a few times. This chain links TRBV6-9 with TRBJ1-2; 8 nucleotides line up with TRBD1. The germline CDR1 and CDR2 sequences are MNHGY and SVAAGI. The V gene end was trimmed by 4 bases and the J gene end by 5 bases; junction bases not matched to a gene: 3. CDR3 length: 13 residues. CDR3 nucleotides: TGTGCCAGCAGTTCAGGGGGCGCATATGGCTACACCTTC. This encodes CASSSGGAYGYTF.

This clonotype was picked up many times. This chain joins TRBV5-8 and TRBJ2-7, with TRBD2 identical over 9 bases. Unmatched junction bases numbered 5, after V lost 5 bases and J lost 5 bases. This CDR3 is 13 amino acids long. The V gene's germline CDR1 is SGHTS and CDR2 YDEGEE. This CDR3 is CASSWRGGHEQYF. The CDR3 DNA sequence: TGTGCCAGCAGTTGGCGGGGGGGGCACGAGCAGTACTTC. Variable domain in full (rest from reference TRBV5-8 and TRBJ2-7): EAGVTQSPTHLIKTRGQQATLRCSPISGHTSVYWYQQALGLGLQFLLWYDEGEERNRGNFPPRFSGRQFPNYSSELNVNALELEDSALYLCASSWRGGHEQYFGPGTRLTVT.

This chain links TRBV9 with TRBJ2-2; D is undetermined. CDR1 SGDLS and CDR2 YYNGEE come from the germline V gene. The ends were cut back, 0 bases at V and 0 bases at J, with 6 bases in the middle. CDR3 length equals 15 residues. CDR3 loop: CASSVEGTNTGELFF. CDR3 nucleotide sequence: TGTGCCAGCAGCGTAGAAGGGACGAACACCGGGGAGCTGTTTTTT.

In its sample, this clonotype was seen many times. This chain uses TRBV5-1 with TRBJ2-1; D not certain. V dropped 1 base and J dropped 5 bases, with 10 bases sitting between them. This CDR3 is built from 14 residues. Germline V gives CDR1 SGHRS, CDR2 YFSETQ. CDR3 DNA sequence: TGCGCCAGCAGCTTGATTCAGGCTAACAATGAGCAGTTCTTC. The encoded protein is CASSLIQANNEQFF.

This clonotype was detected only a few times. J is TRBJ2-3 and V is TRBV12-3 or TRBV12-4; 9 positions match TRBD2. CDR3 size: 18 residues. The V segment lost 5 bases and the J segment 4 bases; nucleotides outside the gene matches: 16. CDR3 DNA sequence: TGTGCCAGCAGTCCGACTCGGGGTAGCGGGAGATGGGCAGATACGCAGTATTTT. This sequence encodes CASSPTRGSGRWADTQYF.

This clonotype occurred many times. The chain employs TRBV20-1 and TRBJ1-1; D remains unclear. Germline loops: CDR1 DFQATT, CDR2 SNEGSKA (reference sequence). The V end was cut by 5 bases, the J end by 5 bases, with 9 bases between. This CDR3 contains 11 residues. This CDR3 reads CSASRFTEAFF. DNA for the CDR3: TGCAGTGCTTCTCGGTTTACTGAAGCTTTCTTT.

This clonotype was seen many times. V usage is TRBV6-2 or TRBV6-3 and J usage is TRBJ2-7, with TRBD1 identical over 8 bases. This CDR3 comprises 14 residues. With V trimmed by 3 bases and J by 3 bases, 4 bases remained unmatched. CDR1 and CDR2 (germline): MNHEY, SVGEGT. CDR3 region: CASSYDRGIYEQYF. The DNA for the CDR3 is TGTGCCAGCAGTTATGACAGGGGTATCTACGAGCAGTACTTC.

The gene calls are TRBV4-1 and TRBJ1-3; D unresolved. The V end lost 0 bases, the J end lost 1 base, and 7 bases lay between the germline ends. This CDR3 has 15 amino acids. Germline assignment: CDR1 MGHRA and CDR2 YSYEKL. CDR3 sequence reads: CASSQDWESGNTIYF. As DNA, the CDR3 is TGCGCCAGCAGCCAAGACTGGGAGTCTGGAAACACCATATATTTT.

This clonotype was counted between two and nine times. The chain couples TRBV20-1 to TRBJ1-2, with TRBD1 identical over 7 bases. Germline CDR1 reads DFQATT; CDR2 reads SNEGSKA (reference sequence). This CDR3 has 13 amino acids. V lost 5 bases, J lost 2 bases, and 5 bases stayed unmatched. The CDR3 coding sequence is TGCAGTGCTCGGGACAGTGGGAACTATGGCTACACCTTC. Protein sequence: CSARDSGNYGYTF.

This clonotype was seen a few times. The V gene is TRBV4-1, the J gene TRBJ1-2; 8 bases line up with TRBD1. The length of the CDR3 is 14 residues. Germline CDR1 MGHRA, CDR2 YSYEKL. Unmatched junction bases numbered 8, after V lost 3 bases and J lost 8 bases. The CDR3 sequence is CASSHADRVPGYTF. CDR3 coding DNA: TGCGCCAGCAGCCACGCGGACAGGGTCCCCGGCTACACCTTC.

This clonotype was seen repeatedly, ten times or more. The chain has TRBV12-3 or TRBV12-4 and TRBJ1-1, with TRBD1 as a possible D gene (6 bases). The CDR3 contains 14 residues. V shed 1 base and J shed 7 bases, with 13 bases lying between them. CDR3 nucleotides: TGTGCCAGCAGTTTAGGGCAGGGGAAGTTTGAAGCTTTCTTT. Encoded protein: CASSLGQGKFEAFF.

The rearrangement joins TRBV20-1 to TRBJ1-2, with 8 bases fitting TRBD1. V lost 5 bases, J lost 1 base, and 6 bases stayed unmatched. Germline V gives CDR1 DFQATT, CDR2 SNEGSKA (reference sequence). The CDR3 contains 14 residues. The CDR3 DNA reads as TGCAGTGCTCTTCCGGGACAGGTTAACTATGGCTACACCTTC. It codes for CSALPGQVNYGYTF.

This clonotype was detected many times. The V gene is TRBV5-1, the J gene TRBJ2-3, with 9 bases fitting TRBD2. After removal of 8 bases from V and 0 bases from J, the junction contained 7 bases not matched to a gene. The CDR3 loop spans 15 amino acids. Germline assignment: CDR1 SGHRS and CDR2 YFSETQ. The CDR3: CASRKLAGSTDTQYF. CDR3 nucleotide sequence: TGCGCCAGTAGGAAGCTAGCGGGAAGCACAGATACGCAGTATTTT.

This clonotype has just a few counts. This rearrangement joins TRBV20-1 to TRBJ1-6; D might be TRBD1 (6 bases). Deletions cut 6 bases from V and 1 base from J, with 10 bases between. CDR3 length: 14 residues. Germline V gene lookup returns CDR1 DFQATT and CDR2 SNEGSKA (reference sequence). CDR3 DNA: TGCAGTGCCACACAGGGTTCCTATAATTCACCCCTCCACTTT. As protein: CSATQGSYNSPLHF.

V gene TRBV6-5 combines with J gene TRBJ1-1, with TRBD1 matching 7 bases. Trimming took 2 bases from V and 5 from J; bases not matched to a gene: 5. The CDR3 has 14 amino acids. Germline V gene data show CDR1 as MNHEY and CDR2 as SVGAGI. The CDR3 is CASSYIVRGTEAFF. CDR3 sequence (DNA): TGTGCCAGCAGTTACATCGTCAGGGGGACTGAAGCTTTCTTT.

The sample holds many counts of this clonotype. V is TRBV7-9 and J is TRBJ2-3, with 8 nucleotides matching TRBD2. After removal of 10 bases from V and 2 bases from J, the junction contained 14 bases not matched to a gene. The CDR3 has 16 residues. Germline V gives CDR1 SEHNR, CDR2 FQNEAQ (reference sequence). CDR3 protein: CATSPGGTSFTDTQYF. DNA of the CDR3: TGTGCCACCTCCCCCGGCGGGACTAGTTTCACAGATACGCAGTATTTT.

Worth noting for this clonotype: At one end, the junction sequence differs from germline, possibly due to a read error. This CDR3 reads CVSSLGAAGGEQYF. DNA of the CDR3: TGTGTCAGCAGCTTGGGGGCGGCCGGGGGGGAGCAGTACTTC. The V and J genes are TRBV5-5 and TRBJ2-7; TRBD2 might be the D (7 bases). Germline CDR1 SGHKS, CDR2 YYEKEE (reference sequence). This CDR3 has 14 residues.